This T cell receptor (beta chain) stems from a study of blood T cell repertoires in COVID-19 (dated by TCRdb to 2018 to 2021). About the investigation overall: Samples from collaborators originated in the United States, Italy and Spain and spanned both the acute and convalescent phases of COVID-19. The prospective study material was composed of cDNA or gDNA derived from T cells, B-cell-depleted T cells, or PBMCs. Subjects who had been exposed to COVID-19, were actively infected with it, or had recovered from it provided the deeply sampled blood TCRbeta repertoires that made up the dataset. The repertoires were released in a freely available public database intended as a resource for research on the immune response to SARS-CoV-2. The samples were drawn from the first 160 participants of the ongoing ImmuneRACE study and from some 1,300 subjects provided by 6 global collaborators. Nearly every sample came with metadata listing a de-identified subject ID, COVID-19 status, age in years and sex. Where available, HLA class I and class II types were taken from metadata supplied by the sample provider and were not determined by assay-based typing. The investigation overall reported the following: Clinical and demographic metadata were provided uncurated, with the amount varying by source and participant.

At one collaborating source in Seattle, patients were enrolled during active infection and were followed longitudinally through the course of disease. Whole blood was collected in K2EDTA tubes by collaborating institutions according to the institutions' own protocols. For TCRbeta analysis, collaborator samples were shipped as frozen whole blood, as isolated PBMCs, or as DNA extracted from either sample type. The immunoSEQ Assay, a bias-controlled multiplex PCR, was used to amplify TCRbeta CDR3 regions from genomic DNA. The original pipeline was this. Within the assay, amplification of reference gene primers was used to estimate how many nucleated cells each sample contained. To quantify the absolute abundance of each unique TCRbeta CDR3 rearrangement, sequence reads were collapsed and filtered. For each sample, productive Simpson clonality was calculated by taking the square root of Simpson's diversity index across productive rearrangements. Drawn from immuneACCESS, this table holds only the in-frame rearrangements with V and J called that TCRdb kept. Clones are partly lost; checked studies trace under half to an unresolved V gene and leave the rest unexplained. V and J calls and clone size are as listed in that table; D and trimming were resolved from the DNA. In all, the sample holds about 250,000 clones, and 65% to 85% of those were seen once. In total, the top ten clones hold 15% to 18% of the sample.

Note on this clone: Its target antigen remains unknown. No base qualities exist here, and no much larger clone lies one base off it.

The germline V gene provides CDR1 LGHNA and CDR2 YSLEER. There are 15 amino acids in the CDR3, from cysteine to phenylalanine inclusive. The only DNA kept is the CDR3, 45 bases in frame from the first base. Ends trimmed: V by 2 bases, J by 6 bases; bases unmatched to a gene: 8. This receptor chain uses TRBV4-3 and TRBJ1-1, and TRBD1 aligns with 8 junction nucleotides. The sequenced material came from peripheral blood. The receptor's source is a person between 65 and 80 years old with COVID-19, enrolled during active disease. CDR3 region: CASSQTGTGLAEAFF. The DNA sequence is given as TGCGCCAGCAGCCAAACAGGGACAGGTCTCGCTGAAGCTTTCTTT.